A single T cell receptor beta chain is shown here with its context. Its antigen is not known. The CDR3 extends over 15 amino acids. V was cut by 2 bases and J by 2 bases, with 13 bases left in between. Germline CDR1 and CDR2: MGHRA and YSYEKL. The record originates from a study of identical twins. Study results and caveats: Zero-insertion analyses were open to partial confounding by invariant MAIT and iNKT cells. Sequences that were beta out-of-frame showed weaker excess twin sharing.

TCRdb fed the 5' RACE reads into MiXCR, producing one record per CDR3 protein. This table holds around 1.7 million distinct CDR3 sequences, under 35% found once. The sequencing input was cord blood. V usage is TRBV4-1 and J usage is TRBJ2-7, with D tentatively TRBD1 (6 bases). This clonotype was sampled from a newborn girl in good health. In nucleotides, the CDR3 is TGCGCCAGCAGCCAAATTAAAGAGGGGGCCTACGAGCAGTACTTC. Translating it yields CASSQIKEGAYEQYF.